The 16 T cell receptor beta chains in this list originate from one sample, sequenced in a study of CD8+ T cells in alopecia areata. RNA extraction was followed by reverse transcription into cDNA, which acted as the sequencing template. Measured with immunoSEQ multiplex PCR; TCRdb has only the in-frame clones, and not every one. This sample carries approximately 170,000 clones, approximately 62% of them seen once, and the ten largest clones take approximately 15%. Documented treatment: oral pan-JAK inhibitor, 5-10 mg twice daily. This material consisted of CD4+ T cells sorted from blood, taken at week 24, from a patient treated with tofacitinib. Receptors originate from a human donor with alopecia areata.

The table lists this clone with a few counts. The chain combines TRBV29-1 with TRBJ2-3, with D hard to call. V was pared by 4 bases and J by 3 bases, with 11 bases between. The CDR3 length is 13 residues. CDR1 is SQVTM and CDR2 is ANQGSEA in the germline V gene. The CDR3 DNA is TGCAGCGTTGCGTTTAGCACGACAGATACGCAGTATTTT. It is translated as CSVAFSTTDTQYF.

A few counts support this clone. The chain employs TRBV18 and TRBJ2-2, with D hard to call. Trimming took off 0 bases at V and 1 base at J, with 9 bases between the two ends. The length of the CDR3 is 16 residues. Germline CDR1 KGHSH, CDR2 LQKENI. CDR3 in DNA: TGTGCCAGCTCACCACCGGAAGGGCGGAACACCGGGGAGCTGTTTTTT. This translates into CASSPPEGRNTGELFF.

The chain is built from TRBV6-5 and TRBJ1-6, with 7 nucleotides matching TRBD1. The CDR3 runs 16 residues. CDR1 and CDR2 (germline): MNHEY, SVGAGI. V shed 3 bases and J 9 bases; nucleotides not matched to a gene: 11. DNA for the CDR3: TGTGCCAGCAGTTATTCCTGGACAGGAGAGGGTTCACCCCTCCACTTT. Residues: CASSYSWTGEGSPLHF.

The rearrangement uses TRBV15 and TRBJ2-7; possibly TRBD1 for D (5 bases). Germline-derived CDR1 and CDR2 are LNHNV and YYDKDF (reference sequence). The germline V and J ends were trimmed by 2 bases and 1 base, with 6 bases remaining between them. The CDR3 consists of 13 residues. CDR3 coding DNA: TGTGCCACCAGCAGACAGGGATCCTACGAGCAGTACTTC. It encodes CATSRQGSYEQYF.

V usage is TRBV30 and J usage is TRBJ2-5, with a weak D call TRBD2 (5 bases). The CDR3 has 14 residues. Between the trimmed V and J ends, which lost 7 bases and 2 bases, there was a span of 17 bases. The germline V gene encodes CDR1 GTSNPN and CDR2 SVGIG (reference sequence). Written as DNA, the CDR3 is TGTGCCTTTTCACTAGGCAGGATACAAGAGACCCAGTACTTC. The encoded protein is CAFSLGRIQETQYF.

The chain links TRBV9 to TRBJ2-5; TRBD1 matches 8 bases. This CDR3 is 15 amino acids long. With V trimmed by 4 bases and J by 4 bases, 9 bases remained unmatched. The germline gives CDR1 SGDLS, CDR2 YYNGEE. This CDR3 is CASSPRGQGGETQYF. DNA for the CDR3: TGTGCCAGCAGCCCACGAGGACAGGGAGGAGAGACCCAGTACTTC.

The J gene is TRBJ2-5, the V gene TRBV25-1, with D uncertain. The CDR3 loop spans 13 amino acids. Germline values: CDR1 MGHDK, CDR2 SYGVNS. V lost 0 bases and J lost 5, with 7 bases in between. The CDR3: CASSEYSLETQYF. The CDR3, as DNA: TGTGCCAGCAGTGAATATTCGCTTGAGACCCAGTACTTC.

CDR3 loop: CASGLTIGAAGGNTIYF. CDR3 DNA: TGTGCTAGTGGTTTAACCATAGGGGCGGCAGGGGGAAACACCATATATTTT. The rearrangement joins TRBV12-5 to TRBJ1-3, with a possible D match to TRBD1 (5 bases). In germline, CDR1 is LGHNT, CDR2 FRNRAP. Trimming took off 3 bases at V and 4 bases at J, with 19 bases between the two ends. The CDR3 loop spans 17 amino acids. Supplemented by reference TRBV12-5 and TRBJ1-3, the full variable domain reads DARVTQTPRHKVTEMGQEVTMRCQPILGHNTVFWYRQTMMQGLELLAYFRNRAPLDDSGMPKDRFSAEMPDATLATLKIQPSEPRDSAVYFCASGLTIGAAGGNTIYFGEGSWLTVV.

The rearrangement links TRBV2 to TRBJ2-7; unclear D gene. Trimming took off 8 bases at V and 0 bases at J, with 8 bases between the two ends. Germline values: CDR1 SNHLY, CDR2 FYNNEI. The CDR3 has 12 residues. In DNA, the CDR3 is TGTGCCAGCCACCCCGGCTCCTACGAGCAGTACTTC. Its translation: CASHPGSYEQYF.

The chain uses TRBV11-2 and TRBJ2-3, with TRBD2 matching 8 bases. Germline CDR1 reads SGHAT; CDR2 reads FQNNGV. V trimming: 6 bases; J trimming: 1 base; junction bases outside the gene matches: 3. CDR3 length: 14 amino acids. CDR3 protein: CASSGLARTDTQYF. The CDR3 DNA is TGTGCCAGCAGTGGACTAGCACGCACAGATACGCAGTATTTT.

This chain links TRBV2 with TRBJ2-6; possible D gene TRBD2, 6 bases. Trimming removed 7 bases at V and 3 bases at J, with 22 bases between. This CDR3 comprises 18 residues. From germline, CDR1 is SNHLY and CDR2 FYNNEI. The CDR3 sequence is CASIAPGRFTSGANVLTF. CDR3 DNA sequence: TGTGCCAGCATAGCACCGGGGAGGTTTACGAGTGGGGCCAACGTCCTGACTTTC.

The rearrangement links TRBV29-1 to TRBJ2-2; 7 nucleotides line up with TRBD1. The junction had 5 bases not matched to a gene; V was cut back by 4 bases and J by 6 bases. Germline loops: CDR1 SQVTM, CDR2 ANQGSEA. This CDR3 has 13 residues. CDR3 sequence reads: CSVGQGISGELFF. CDR3 nucleotides: TGCAGCGTTGGACAGGGTATCTCCGGGGAGCTGTTTTTT.

CDR3 in amino acids: CASSRTSGGTDTQYF. CDR3 DNA: TGTGCCAGCAGTAGGACTAGCGGGGGCACAGATACGCAGTATTTT. The V and J genes are TRBV2 and TRBJ2-3, with 12 bases lining up with TRBD2. The CDR3 has 15 amino acids. The V gene end was trimmed by 5 bases and the J gene end by 1 base; junction bases not matched to a gene: 1. The germline gives CDR1 SNHLY, CDR2 FYNNEI.

V usage is TRBV11-2 and J usage is TRBJ2-5; D is unresolved. The length of the CDR3 is 19 residues. Germline loops: CDR1 SGHAT, CDR2 FQNNGV. Trimming cost V 5 bases and J 5 bases, with 30 bases left between them. The CDR3 sequence: CASSQNKSHQTSIAETQYF. The CDR3 DNA follows: TGTGCCAGCAGCCAGAACAAAAGTCACCAGACATCCATCGCGGAGACCCAGTACTTC.

The genes are TRBV19 and TRBJ2-7; TRBD1 matches at 9 bases. The trim removed 3 bases at V and 9 bases at J, leaving 9 bases unmatched. The germline V gene encodes CDR1 LNHDA and CDR2 SQIVND (reference sequence). This CDR3 is 14 amino acids long. CDR3 bases: TGTGCCAGTAGTATCCGGGACAGGGATCAGGTGCAGTACTTC. Protein: CASSIRDRDQVQYF. The full variable domain, completed using reference TRBV19 and TRBJ2-7, is DGGITQSPKYLFRKEGQNVTLSCEQNLNHDAMYWYRQDPGQGLRLIYYSQIVNDFQKGDIAEGYSVSREKKESFPLTVTSAQKNPTAFYLCASSIRDRDQVQYFGPGTRLTVT.

V is TRBV6-1 and J is TRBJ2-7; D is perhaps TRBD1 (6 bases). Germline-derived CDR1 and CDR2 are MNHNS and SASEGT. Trimming took off 0 bases at V and 1 base at J, with 13 bases between the two ends. The CDR3 spans 16 residues. CDR3 region: CASSEAWTEISYEQYF. The CDR3 coding sequence is TGTGCCAGCAGTGAAGCGTGGACAGAGATATCCTACGAGCAGTACTTC.